This T cell receptor beta chain derives from a study of blood T cell repertoires in COVID-19. Looking at the study overall: Samples representing acute and convalescent COVID-19 were sourced from the United States, Italy and Spain. In each case, the material was cDNA or gDNA derived from T cells, B-cell-depleted T cells, or PBMCs.

Enrolment of Seattle patients took place during active infection, and they were followed longitudinally. CDR3 length equals 16 residues. Germline-derived CDR1 and CDR2 are SGHVS and FQNEAQ. V shed 6 bases and J 3 bases; nucleotides not matched to a gene: 9. In the authors' workflow: The authors estimated nucleated cell counts from reference gene primer amplification. Measured with immunoSEQ multiplex PCR; TCRdb has only the in-frame clones, and not every one. V and J calls plus clone size are reproduced from that table; the DNA served to infer D and trimming. The table lists 300,000 or so clones, around 90% of them singletons.

The clonotype comes from a woman aged 25 to 45 with COVID-19, enrolled during active disease. The J gene is TRBJ2-2, the V gene TRBV7-8; 8 positions match TRBD2. Sequences were obtained from peripheral blood. CDR3 nucleotide sequence: TGTGCCAGCAGGCCCTCCGGGACTAGAGACACCGGGGAGCTGTTTTTT. Amino acid sequence: CASRPSGTRDTGELFF.